This record looks at one T cell receptor (beta chain) sequence and its context. The data derive from a study of T-cell reconstitution after alpha-beta-depleted transplantation in children. Unique molecular identifiers were used in preparing the TCRbeta library. TCRdb reprocessed the PCR reads via MiXCR and lists one record per CDR3 protein. Of about 360,000 distinct CDR3 sequences listed, 13% are singletons. This sequence was found in a human donor who donated a stem cell graft to a child with Fanconi anemia. Sequences were derived from PBMCs, sampled from the stem cell graft.

The CDR3 DNA reads TGTGCCAGCAGCTGGGGTGACCAAGAGACCCAGTACTTC. Encoded protein: CASSWGDQETQYF. The chain is built from TRBV7-8 and TRBJ2-5; D remains ambiguous. This CDR3 spans 13 amino acids. Germline CDR1 is SGHVS and CDR2 is FQNEAQ. V was trimmed by 4 bases and J by 0 bases, leaving 6 bases between them. The full variable domain, with the rest looked up from reference TRBV7-8 and TRBJ2-5, is GAGVSQSPRYKVAKRGQDVALRCDPISGHVSLFWYQQALGQGPEFLTYFQNEAQLDKSGLPSDRFFAERPEGSVSTLKIQRTQQEDSAVYLCASSWGDQETQYFGPGTRLLVL.